Listed below are T cell receptor beta chains from one sample, sequenced in a study of cytomegalovirus exposure and HLA in healthy donors. Sequencing used immunoSEQ multiplex PCR; TCRdb keeps in-frame clones, though not all of them. The sample consists of about 140,000 clones, roughly 77% of them appearing once. The specimen sequenced was PBMCs. These receptors were collected from a female donor in good health and CMV-seronegative. The CDR3 runs from the conserved cysteine through the conserved F or W. The D gene is left open where the match is weak. Expanded clones are given a class, and other clones once, few, many or no size at all.

J: TRBJ2-1; D: NA; V: TRBV15; size: NA; CDR3: CATSHPLASYNEQFF; DNA: TGTGCCACCAGTCACCCACTAGCATCCTACAATGAGCAGTTCTTC
J: TRBJ2-7; D: TRBD1; V: TRBV2; size: many; CDR3: CASRGQASMGEQYF; DNA: TGTGCCAGCAGGGGACAGGCCTCAATGGGTGAGCAGTACTTC
J: TRBJ2-7; D: NA; V: TRBV28; size: NA; CDR3: CASSFRGYEQYF; DNA: TGTGCCAGCAGTTTCCGGGGCTACGAGCAGTACTTC
J: TRBJ2-2; D: TRBD2; V: TRBV7-2; size: NA; CDR3: CASSFSGGGGELFF; DNA: TGTGCCAGCAGCTTTAGCGGGGGAGGCGGGGAGCTGTTTTTT
J: TRBJ2-3; D: NA; V: TRBV9; size: once; CDR3: CASSPPVGEDTQYF; DNA: TGTGCCAGCAGCCCCCCCGTAGGGGAAGATACGCAGTATTTT
J: TRBJ2-7; D: NA; V: TRBV2; size: NA; CDR3: CASKPSGAYEQYF; DNA: TGTGCCAGCAAGCCCTCAGGGGCCTACGAGCAGTACTTC
J: TRBJ1-2; D: TRBD1; V: TRBV27; size: NA; CDR3: CASSLVAGQGGGYTF; DNA: TGTGCCAGCAGTTTAGTCGCGGGACAGGGAGGGGGCTACACCTTC
J: TRBJ2-1; D: NA; V: TRBV9; size: NA; CDR3: CASSFGSGNEQFF; DNA: NA
J: TRBJ1-1; D: NA; V: TRBV20-1; size: NA; CDR3: CSTSAGTPLRW; DNA: TGCAGTACAAGTGCCGGGACACCCCTACGTTGG
J: TRBJ1-5; D: TRBD1; V: TRBV25-1; size: NA; CDR3: CASSERGTGSQPQHF; DNA: TGTGCCAGCAGTGAAAGGGGGACAGGGTCTCAGCCCCAGCATTTT
J: TRBJ2-3; D: TRBD1; V: TRBV7-2; size: once; CDR3: CASSLRGQVIPPDTQYF; DNA: TGTGCCAGCAGCCTCCGGGGACAGGTCATTCCACCTGATACGCAGTATTTT
J: TRBJ1-2; D: NA; V: TRBV6-4; size: NA; CDR3: CASSVSPTANYGYTF; DNA: TGTGCCAGCAGTGTCTCCCCGACAGCTAACTATGGCTACACCTTC
J: TRBJ1-2; D: TRBD1; V: TRBV30; size: NA; CDR3: CAWDGGQGAPPYTF; DNA: TGTGCCTGGGATGGGGGACAGGGGGCTCCCCCTTACACCTTC
J: TRBJ2-3; D: NA; V: TRBV9; size: NA; CDR3: CATGGMDTQYF; DNA: TGTGCCACCGGAGGGATGGATACGCAGTATTTT
J: TRBJ2-1; D: NA; V: TRBV2; size: NA; CDR3: CASKPQRGTGVEQFF; DNA: TGTGCCAGCAAACCGCAGCGCGGGACCGGGGTTGAGCAGTTCTTC
J: TRBJ1-5; D: NA; V: TRBV6-6; size: NA; CDR3: CASENQPQHF; DNA: TGTGCCAGTGAGAATCAGCCCCAGCATTTT
J: TRBJ2-7; D: TRBD2; V: TRBV9; size: NA; CDR3: CASSARILAGADEQYF; DNA: TGTGCCAGCAGCGCAAGGATACTAGCGGGGGCCGACGAGCAGTACTTC
J: TRBJ2-2; D: TRBD2; V: TRBV4-3; size: many; CDR3: CASSQRAGWRVGELFF; DNA: TGCGCCAGCAGCCAACGAGCGGGGTGGCGGGTCGGGGAGCTGTTTTTT
J: TRBJ1-6; D: TRBD1; V: TRBV23-1; size: NA; CDR3: CASRGGDRRSPLHF; DNA: TGCGCCAGCAGGGGAGGGGACAGGCGTTCACCCCTCCACTTT
J: TRBJ2-5; D: NA; V: TRBV7-6; size: NA; CDR3: CASSFQQETQYF; DNA: TGTGCCAGCAGCTTCCAACAAGAGACCCAGTACTTC
J: TRBJ1-2; D: NA; V: TRBV18; size: NA; CDR3: CASSPGQGWGCTF; DNA: TGTGCCAGCTCACCCGGCCAGGGGTGGGGTTGCACCTTC
J: TRBJ2-7; D: NA; V: TRBV11-1; size: NA; CDR3: CASSRQLNTYEQYF; DNA: TGTGCCAGCAGCCGACAGCTGAATACCTACGAGCAGTACTTC
J: TRBJ1-2; D: TRBD1; V: TRBV5-1; size: NA; CDR3: CARRTGTSGYTF; DNA: TGCGCCAGGAGGACAGGGACCAGTGGCTACACCTTC
J: TRBJ2-7; D: NA; V: TRBV7-2; size: NA; CDR3: CASSLNEGVPYF; DNA: TGTGCCAGCAGCCTTAACGAGGGGGTGCCGTACTTC
J: TRBJ2-2; D: TRBD1; V: TRBV4-1; size: NA; CDR3: CASSQTPAPGQANTGELFF; DNA: TGCGCCAGCAGCCAAACGCCCGCGCCGGGACAGGCGAACACCGGGGAGCTGTTTTTT
J: TRBJ2-7; D: TRBD1; V: TRBV7-2; size: NA; CDR3: CASSPDRVPYEQYF; DNA: TGTGCCAGCAGCCCCGACAGGGTACCCTACGAGCAGTACTTC
J: TRBJ2-7; D: NA; V: TRBV29-1; size: NA; CDR3: CSVRGGVRNEQYF; DNA: TGCAGCGTCCGAGGGGGTGTCCGGAACGAGCAGTACTTC
J: TRBJ1-4; D: NA; V: TRBV28; size: NA; CDR3: CASLSQTNEKLFF; DNA: TGTGCCAGCCTCAGTCAAACTAATGAAAAACTGTTTTTT
J: TRBJ1-2; D: NA; V: TRBV5-1; size: NA; CDR3: CASSLVPVYGYTF; DNA: TGCGCCAGCAGCTTGGTCCCGGTGTATGGCTACACCTTC
J: TRBJ2-2; D: NA; V: TRBV27; size: NA; CDR3: CASSFGRGNTGELFF; DNA: TGTGCCAGCAGTTTCGGGCGGGGGAACACCGGGGAGCTGTTTTTT
J: TRBJ1-2; D: NA; V: TRBV6-5; size: few; CDR3: CASGGGYGYTF; DNA: TGTGCCAGCGGGGGCGGCTATGGCTACACCTTC
J: TRBJ1-3; D: NA; V: TRBV5-1; size: NA; CDR3: CASSLAPPGNTIYF; DNA: TGCGCCAGCAGCCTTGCGCCGCCTGGAAACACCATATATTTT
J: TRBJ2-5; D: TRBD2; V: TRBV18; size: NA; CDR3: CASSPGRDVETQYF; DNA: TGTGCCAGCTCACCCGGGAGGGACGTAGAGACCCAGTACTTC
J: TRBJ2-5; D: NA; V: TRBV5-1; size: NA; CDR3: CASSSGQFSPETQYF; DNA: TGCGCCAGCAGCTCCGGACAGTTCTCCCCAGAGACCCAGTACTTC
J: TRBJ2-1; D: NA; V: TRBV7-9; size: NA; CDR3: CASSFGQNYYNEQFF; DNA: TGTGCCAGCAGCTTCGGACAGAATTACTACAATGAGCAGTTCTTC
J: TRBJ2-7; D: TRBD1; V: TRBV7-9; size: NA; CDR3: CASSPGQTNYEQYF; DNA: TGTGCCAGCAGCCCGGGACAGACAAACTACGAGCAGTACTTC
J: TRBJ1-1; D: TRBD1; V: TRBV25-1; size: NA; CDR3: CASSGTGRGTEAFF; DNA: TGTGCCAGCAGTGGGACAGGGAGAGGCACTGAAGCTTTCTTT
J: TRBJ1-5; D: NA; V: TRBV9; size: NA; CDR3: CASGEGGDQPQHF; DNA: TGTGCCAGCGGGGAGGGTGGCGATCAGCCCCAGCATTTT
J: TRBJ1-4; D: NA; V: TRBV19; size: NA; CDR3: CASSPSATNEKLFF; DNA: TGTGCCAGTAGCCCGAGTGCAACTAATGAAAAACTGTTTTTT
J: TRBJ2-7; D: TRBD1; V: TRBV13; size: NA; CDR3: CASSPPGQGSEDEQYF; DNA: TGTGCCAGCAGCCCCCCGGGACAGGGGAGTGAAGACGAGCAGTACTTC
J: TRBJ1-1; D: TRBD1; V: TRBV27; size: NA; CDR3: CASGTALKEAFF; DNA: TGTGCCAGCGGGACAGCTTTGAAAGAAGCTTTCTTT
J: TRBJ1-2; D: TRBD1; V: TRBV5-6; size: few; CDR3: CASSTQGANYGYTF; DNA: TGTGCCAGCAGCACACAGGGGGCTAACTATGGCTACACCTTC
J: TRBJ2-7; D: TRBD2; V: TRBV6-1; size: NA; CDR3: CASRETSGSAYEQYF; DNA: TGTGCCAGCAGGGAAACTAGCGGGTCAGCCTACGAGCAGTACTTC
J: TRBJ1-4; D: NA; V: TRBV7-2; size: NA; CDR3: CASTQGGGTEKLFF; DNA: TGTGCCAGCACCCAGGGCGGGGGGACAGAAAAACTGTTTTTT
J: TRBJ1-1; D: TRBD1; V: TRBV18; size: NA; CDR3: CASSPGQGLSTEAFF; DNA: TGTGCCAGCTCACCGGGACAGGGGTTATCCACTGAAGCTTTCTTT
J: TRBJ2-3; D: TRBD2; V: TRBV11-3; size: NA; CDR3: CASSLGAGGPIDTQYF; DNA: TGTGCCAGCAGCTTAGGAGCGGGAGGGCCAATAGATACGCAGTATTTT
J: TRBJ2-7; D: TRBD1; V: TRBV7-8; size: NA; CDR3: CASSLARDRVYEQYF; DNA: TGTGCCAGCAGCTTAGCCCGGGACAGGGTTTACGAGCAGTACTTC
J: TRBJ2-3; D: NA; V: TRBV5-4; size: NA; CDR3: CASSPDSYASTDTQYF; DNA: TGTGCCAGCAGCCCTGACAGTTATGCTAGCACAGATACGCAGTATTTT
J: TRBJ1-5; D: NA; V: TRBV10-2; size: NA; CDR3: CASSENRPNQPQHF; DNA: TGCGCCAGCAGTGAAAACAGACCAAATCAGCCCCAGCATTTT
J: TRBJ2-5; D: TRBD2; V: TRBV12-5; size: NA; CDR3: CASGSGGGNGETQYF; DNA: TGTGCTAGTGGTTCCGGCGGGGGGAACGGAGAGACCCAGTACTTC
J: TRBJ1-2; D: TRBD1; V: TRBV6-5; size: few; CDR3: CASSRDRATIYGYTF; DNA: TGTGCCAGCAGTCGAGACAGGGCCACAATATATGGCTACACCTTC
J: TRBJ2-3; D: TRBD2; V: TRBV4-3; size: NA; CDR3: CASSQALAGVDTQYF; DNA: TGCGCCAGCAGCCAAGCACTAGCGGGAGTAGATACGCAGTATTTT